Included here is one T cell receptor beta chain sequence, with context. The CDR3 runs to 12 residues. V was clipped by 2 bases and J by 1 base, with 2 bases between them. This sample was taken from a study of early T cells in non-severe SARS-CoV-2 infection. TCRdb reanalysed the 5' RACE reads using MiXCR and keeps one entry per CDR3 protein. Here the sample spans about 61,000 distinct CDR3 sequences, approximately 10% being singletons. Source material: whole blood. The TCR originated in an adult who was a healthcare worker with PCR-confirmed SARS-CoV-2 infection or an uninfected control (not recorded which). This chain links TRBV12-3 or TRBV12-4 with TRBJ1-1; D is unclear. The CDR3 loop is CASSLSNTEAFF. The CDR3 coding sequence is TGTGCCAGCAGTTTATCGAACACTGAAGCTTTCTTT.